Listed here is a single T cell receptor (beta chain). This table comes from immunoSEQ multiplex PCR, and its TCRdb copy is limited to in-frame clones, with some not included. The table for this sample gives about 200,000 clones. The CDR3 is made up of 17 amino acids. Trimming removed 2 bases at V and 1 base at J, with 17 bases between. The germline V gene has CDR1 SEHNR and CDR2 FQNEAQ (reference sequence). The data were taken from a study of control samples from healthy donors and cancer patients. Source material: blood. This chain links TRBV7-9 with TRBJ1-1, with D maybe TRBD1 (5 bases). This TCR came from a woman in her twenties or thirties in good health. CDR3 sequence: CASSLSYSGHSNTEAFF. The DNA for the CDR3 is TGTGCCAGCAGCTTATCCTACTCTGGACACTCGAACACTGAAGCTTTCTTT.